This T cell receptor beta chain is drawn from a study of blood T cell repertoires in COVID-19. Across the whole study: Italy, Spain and the United States were the sources of the convalescent and acute COVID-19 samples. From T cells, B-cell-depleted T cells, or PBMCs came the material, which was cDNA or gDNA.

Authors' methods: Amplified reference gene primers provided the basis for estimating nucleated cell counts. The data were produced by immunoSEQ multiplex PCR, yet TCRdb's version contains in-frame clones alone and is incomplete. V and J calls and clone size are given by that table; D and trimming were obtained from the DNA. The repertoire consists of approximately 150,000 clones, with about 85% occurring once and the leading ten covering roughly 1.4%. From germline, CDR1 is MNHEY and CDR2 SMNVEV (reference sequence). CDR3 size: 14 residues. Trimming removed 5 bases from V and 4 bases from J; junction bases left unmatched: 3.

The V call is TRBV27, the J call TRBJ1-5; 9 nucleotides align to TRBD1. The TCR comes from a human donor in a cohort sampled during active COVID-19. Sequencing input: peripheral blood. CDR3 bases: TGTGCCAGCAGTGACGGGACAGGGAATCAGCCCCAGCATTTT. Its protein is CASSDGTGNQPQHF.